These 5 T cell receptor beta chains were all obtained from the same sample, sequenced in a study of T cell responses to AZD1222 COVID-19 vaccine. Only in-frame clones appear in the TCRdb table, and some are missing; sequencing was by immunoSEQ multiplex PCR. The data show approximately 150,000 clones, 93% seen once. Source: peripheral blood, taken on day 0 of MenACWY control vaccination. Receptors were obtained from an adult in good health.

This clone was seen only a few times. The chain employs TRBV28 and TRBJ2-3, with D possibly matching TRBD2 (6 bases). The CDR3 is 14 amino acids. CDR1 and CDR2 (germline): MDHEN, SYDVKM. Deletions cut 7 bases from V and 2 bases from J, with 13 bases between. The DNA for the CDR3 is TGTGCCAGCACCCCCTCGGGGGTCACAGATACGCAGTATTTT. Protein product: CASTPSGVTDTQYF.

The J gene is TRBJ2-7, the V gene TRBV10-3; 7 bases align to TRBD1. The germline CDR1 and CDR2 sequences are ENHRY and SYGVKD. V gave up 6 bases and J gave up 0 bases; unmatched junction bases: 14. The CDR3 is made up of 17 amino acids. The CDR3 region is CAIRTPTGKGGSYEQYF. CDR3 nucleotides: TGTGCCATCAGAACTCCGACAGGGAAAGGGGGCTCCTACGAGCAGTACTTC.

CDR3: CASSQEAEANEKLFF. The CDR3 DNA reads TGCGCCAGCAGCCAAGAAGCGGAGGCGAATGAAAAACTGTTTTTT. The chain uses TRBV4-3 and TRBJ1-4, with D unclear. The CDR3 runs to 15 residues. CDR1 is LGHNA, CDR2 YSLEER, per germline. Trimming cost V 0 bases and J 5 bases, with 10 bases left between them.

This clone was counted a single time. The V call is TRBV4-3, the J call TRBJ1-1; D uncertain. CDR1 LGHNA and CDR2 YSLEER come from the germline V gene. V lost 3 bases and J lost 5, with 13 bases in between. This CDR3 has 14 residues. As DNA, the CDR3 is TGCGCCAGCAGCCATACTGTGGGGTCGACTGAAGCTTTCTTT. This encodes CASSHTVGSTEAFF.

The rearrangement joins TRBV28 to TRBJ1-2; no clear D. Germline CDR1 and CDR2: MDHEN and SYDVKM. V lost 1 base and J 7 bases, leaving 7 bases between the germline ends. The CDR3 covers 12 residues. The CDR3 spells CASSLFSFGYTF. The CDR3 DNA reads TGTGCCAGCAGTTTATTTTCCTTTGGCTACACCTTC.